A selection of T cell receptor beta chains follows, all from one sample in a study of blood T cells in healthy people across ages. In TCRdb, the 5' RACE reads were re-called with MiXCR into one record per CDR3 protein. The sample has roughly 1,500,000 distinct CDR3 sequences; roughly 40% are singletons. Source material: blood. These receptors originate from a woman aged 18-30 years in good health. The CDR3 runs from the conserved cysteine through the conserved F or W. A D gene is named only where the DNA matches it firmly. Clone size is given for some rows only: seen once, a few or many times, or a class if the clone is expanded.

J | length | V | D | size | CDR3 | DNA
TRBJ2-1 | 14 | TRBV6-5 | . | . | CASSLPDSHNEQFF | TGTGCCAGCAGTTTACCGGACAGCCACAATGAGCAGTTCTTC
TRBJ2-5 | 17 | TRBV11-2 | . | . | CASSLEGAGRPPETQYF | TGTGCCAGCAGCTTAGAGGGTGCCGGCAGGCCGCCAGAGACCCAGTACTTC
TRBJ2-7 | 15 | TRBV20-1 | TRBD2 | . | CSAGRIAGNRYEQYF | TGCAGTGCTGGGCGTATAGCGGGGAATCGTTACGAGCAGTACTTC
TRBJ2-7 | 14 | TRBV12-3/TRBV12-4 | TRBD1 | . | CASSLGTGPDEQYF | TGTGCCAGCAGTTTAGGGACAGGGCCCGACGAGCAGTACTTC
TRBJ2-3 | 14 | TRBV19 | TRBD2 | . | CASSPGTKTDTQYF | TGTGCCAGTAGTCCCGGGACTAAAACAGATACGCAGTATTTT
TRBJ2-3 | 16 | TRBV10-3 | TRBD2 | few | CAIRLAGGQSGDTQYF | TGTGCCATCAGATTAGCGGGAGGGCAATCTGGAGATACGCAGTATTTT
TRBJ2-2 | 15 | TRBV3-1 | TRBD2 | few | CASRRGSGSLGELFF | TGTGCCAGCAGGCGGGGTAGCGGGAGTCTCGGGGAGCTGTTTTTT
TRBJ2-7 | 12 | TRBV2 | . | few | CASSGGAYEQYF | TGTGCCAGCAGTGGGGGAGCCTACGAGCAGTACTTC
TRBJ2-7 | 15 | TRBV25-1 | . | . | CASSDAGLQPYEQYF | TGTGCCAGCAGTGACGCGGGACTGCAGCCCTACGAGCAGTACTTC
TRBJ2-1 | 12 | TRBV6-1 | . | . | CASSPVAVEQFF | TGTGCCAGCAGCCCGGTAGCGGTTGAGCAGTTCTTC
TRBJ2-3 | 17 | TRBV30 | TRBD2 | . | CAWSIQRGGRSTDTQYF | TGTGCCTGGAGTATACAGCGGGGGGGCCGAAGCACAGATACGCAGTATTTT
TRBJ2-7 | 13 | TRBV27 | . | few | CASTSFGAYEQYF | TGTGCCAGCACCTCCTTTGGGGCCTACGAGCAGTACTTC
TRBJ2-6 | 17 | TRBV15 | . | few | CATSRGTDLSGANVLTF | TGTGCCACCAGCAGAGGAACAGACCTCTCTGGGGCCAACGTCCTGACTTTC
TRBJ1-1 | 12 | TRBV10-3 | . | . | CAISEKNTEAFF | TGTGCCATCAGTGAGAAAAACACTGAAGCTTTCTTT
TRBJ2-7 | 14 | TRBV20-1 | . | few | CSARSGDSAYEQYF | TGCAGTGCTAGATCTGGGGACTCAGCCTACGAGCAGTACTTC
TRBJ2-7 | 12 | TRBV6-4 | . | . | CAKGRGTYEQYF | TGTGCCAAAGGTCGGGGGACCTACGAGCAGTACTTC
TRBJ1-4 | 12 | TRBV28 | TRBD1 | . | CASSFQGGKLFF | TGTGCCAGCAGTTTTCAGGGGGGAAAACTGTTTTTT
TRBJ2-7 | 14 | TRBV28 | . | . | CASRVPAALYEQYF | TGTGCCAGCAGGGTCCCGGCAGCCCTCTACGAGCAGTACTTC
TRBJ2-3 | 12 | TRBV28 | . | few | CASTLPGTTGYF | TGTGCCAGCACCCTCCCGGGGACAACTGGGTATTTT
TRBJ1-1 | 14 | TRBV20-1 | TRBD1 | . | CSARWDRGRTEAFF | TGCAGTGCTAGGTGGGACAGGGGGCGCACTGAAGCTTTCTTT
TRBJ2-1 | 15 | TRBV4-1 | TRBD2 | . | CASSQYTSGPYEQFF | TGCGCCAGCAGCCAATATACTAGCGGGCCCTACGAGCAGTTCTTC
TRBJ2-3 | 14 | TRBV2 | . | . | CASIVRADTDTQYF | TGTGCCAGCATCGTCCGAGCGGACACAGATACGCAGTATTTT
TRBJ2-5 | 15 | TRBV27 | . | . | CASSLSRGAINEQYF | TGTGCCAGCAGTTTATCCCGGGGGGCTATAAATGAGCAGTACTTC
TRBJ2-5 | 15 | TRBV7-9 | TRBD2 | . | CASSSVAGGQETQYF | TGTGCCAGCAGCTCGGTAGCGGGGGGGCAGGAGACCCAGTACTTC